The 19 T cell receptor beta chains below all came from one sample that was sequenced in a study of monozygotic twins with cystic fibrosis. Here immunoSEQ multiplex PCR was the method, and the copy in TCRdb shows in-frame clones only, minus some. The table records about 17,000 clones, about 96% of them present only once. Material for sequencing was blood. The receptors stem from a girl aged 2 to 9 with cystic fibrosis.

This sequence joins TRBV5-1 and TRBJ2-7; TRBD1 matches 9 bases. The CDR3 is 14 residues long. Trimming removed 4 bases from V and 6 bases from J; junction bases left unmatched: 8. CDR1 is SGHRS, CDR2 YFSETQ, per germline. The CDR3 region has the DNA TGCGCCAGCAGCGCGGCCGGGACAGGGACCGAGCAGTACTTC. Amino acids: CASSAAGTGTEQYF. Looking up the rest from reference TRBV5-1 and TRBJ2-7 gives the full variable domain: KAGVTQTPRYLIKTRGQQVTLSCSPISGHRSVSWYQQTPGQGLQFLFEYFSETQRNKGNFPGRFSGRQFSNSRSEMNVSTLELGDSALYLCASSAAGTGTEQYFGPGTRLTVT.

The V call is TRBV7-6, the J call TRBJ1-1; a weak D match, TRBD1 (6 bases). Trimming took 1 base from V and 1 from J, leaving 13 bases between them. This CDR3 is built from 16 residues. Germline assignment: CDR1 SGHVS and CDR2 FNYEAQ. The CDR3 DNA follows: TGTGCCAGCAGCTTAGTAGCAGGGGCCGGGAACACTGAAGCTTTCTTT. Residues: CASSLVAGAGNTEAFF. The variable domain in full, with the rest retrieved from reference TRBV7-6 and TRBJ1-1, is GAGVSQSPRYKVTKRGQDVALRCDPISGHVSLYWYRQALGQGPEFLTYFNYEAQQDKSGLPNDRFSAERPEGSISTLTIQRTEQRDSAMYRCASSLVAGAGNTEAFFGQGTRLTVV.

The chain uses TRBV18 and TRBJ2-1; possible D gene TRBD2, 6 bases. The germline V and J ends were trimmed by 1 base and 5 bases, with 18 bases remaining between them. The CDR3 is made up of 17 amino acids. From germline, CDR1 is KGHSH and CDR2 LQKENI. The CDR3 region has the DNA TGTGCCAGCTCACCACGACGCGCTAGCGCGTTTAACAATGAGCAGTTCTTC. Its translation: CASSPRRASAFNNEQFF.

J is TRBJ2-3 and V is TRBV7-7; 8 nucleotides match TRBD2. CDR1 is SSHAT and CDR2 is FNYEAQ in the germline V gene (reference sequence). V lost 2 bases, J lost 6 bases, and 10 bases stayed unmatched. The CDR3 has 16 residues. The CDR3 spells CASSLRVAGTRDTQYF. CDR3 nucleotide sequence: TGTGCCAGCAGCTTACGGGTAGCGGGGACACGGGATACGCAGTATTTT.

This clone was seen just once. This chain uses TRBV29-1 with TRBJ2-2, with D perhaps being TRBD1 or TRBD2 (5 bases each). Germline V gives CDR1 SQVTM, CDR2 ANQGSEA. This CDR3 spans 14 amino acids. With 0 bases removed from V and 2 bases from J, the gap between germline ends came to 7 bases. CDR3 coding DNA: TGCAGCGTTGAAGAGGGGGTTAACACCGGGGAGCTGTTTTTT. It translates to CSVEEGVNTGELFF.

This chain connects TRBV28 to TRBJ1-2; D remains ambiguous. With 8 bases removed from V and 0 bases from J, the gap between germline ends came to 13 bases. Looked up from germline, CDR1 is MDHEN and CDR2 is SYDVKM. This CDR3 contains 14 residues. CDR3 protein: CASSAPIPNYGYTF. In DNA, the CDR3 is TGTGCCAGCTCCGCCCCTATTCCTAACTATGGCTACACCTTC.

The chain has TRBV30 and TRBJ2-7; D ambiguous. The CDR3 runs to 13 residues. Germline values: CDR1 GTSNPN, CDR2 SVGIG (reference sequence). Trimming shortened V by 4 bases and J by 2 bases, and 12 bases separated the two germline ends. The chain's CDR3 is CAWKGLGTYEQYF. CDR3 nucleotide sequence: TGTGCCTGGAAAGGTCTGGGTACCTACGAGCAGTACTTC.

This clone was recorded only once. V and J are TRBV6-5 and TRBJ2-7; tentative D call: TRBD1 (6 bases). The V end lost 8 bases, the J end lost 3 bases, and 14 bases lay between the germline ends. The CDR3 runs 13 residues. The germline gives CDR1 MNHEY, CDR2 SVGAGI. CDR3 nucleotides: TGTGCCAGCCGGCCAGGGGCCTACTACGAGCAGTACTTC. Translating gives CASRPGAYYEQYF.

V gene TRBV19 combines with J gene TRBJ2-7, with D possibly TRBD1 on 6 matching bases. The V and J ends lost 6 bases and 1 base respectively, with 10 bases between them. The CDR3 has 13 residues. CDR1 is LNHDA and CDR2 is SQIVND in the germline V gene (reference sequence). The CDR3 loop is CASRGRGSYEQYF. Here the CDR3 DNA reads TGTGCCAGTAGGGGCAGGGGTTCCTACGAGCAGTACTTC.

V is TRBV2 and J is TRBJ1-5, with TRBD1 identical over 11 bases. This CDR3 has 16 amino acids. CDR1 is SNHLY and CDR2 is FYNNEI in the germline V gene. V shed 4 bases and J 4 bases; nucleotides not matched to a gene: 6. The CDR3 region has the DNA TGTGCCAGCAGTGCCCCTGGGACAGGGGGAAATCAGCCCCAGCATTTT. Translated, it gives CASSAPGTGGNQPQHF.

The chain carries TRBV6-4 and TRBJ2-7; D remains ambiguous. Trimming removed 5 bases at V and 0 bases at J, with 5 bases between. The CDR3 runs to 12 residues. Germline V gene data show CDR1 as MRHNA and CDR2 as SNTAGT. The CDR3 loop reads CASSPLSYEQYF. The CDR3 bases are TGTGCCAGCAGTCCTCTCTCCTACGAGCAGTACTTC.

This chain connects TRBV6-5 to TRBJ1-6; 9 positions match TRBD1. The V segment lost 6 bases and the J segment 6 bases; nucleotides outside the gene matches: 6. There are 15 residues in the CDR3. Germline CDR1 reads MNHEY; CDR2 reads SVGAGI. The CDR3 region is CASSLQGARNSPLHF. The CDR3 DNA is TGTGCCAGCAGCTTACAGGGGGCGCGTAATTCACCCCTCCACTTT.

This chain joins TRBV5-5 and TRBJ2-7; possibly TRBD2 for D (5 bases). Germline CDR1 is SGHKS and CDR2 is YYEKEE (reference sequence). This CDR3 spans 16 amino acids. Between the trimmed V and J ends, which lost 4 bases and 3 bases, there was a span of 20 bases. CDR3 sequence reads: CASSPGIRVGSYEQYF. DNA for the CDR3: TGTGCCAGCAGCCCGGGGATCCGGGTAGGAAGCTACGAGCAGTACTTC.

This chain uses TRBV5-5 with TRBJ1-2; perhaps TRBD1 as D (6 bases). V was shortened by 4 bases and J by 3 bases, with 16 bases between the two germline ends. The CDR3 totals 15 residues. The germline V gene has CDR1 SGHKS and CDR2 YYEKEE (reference sequence). CDR3 DNA sequence: TGTGCCAGCAGCGATAGTCCAGGGGTGGACTATGGCTACACCTTC. It translates to CASSDSPGVDYGYTF.

The V call is TRBV6-5, the J call TRBJ1-4; D ambiguous. Germline V gene data show CDR1 as MNHEY and CDR2 as SVGAGI. The length of the CDR3 is 12 residues. V was cut by 6 bases and J by 10 bases, with 12 bases left in between. The CDR3 here is CASRKQTGKLFF. The CDR3 DNA reads as TGTGCCAGCAGGAAACAGACCGGAAAACTGTTTTTT.

The chain couples TRBV7-2 to TRBJ1-2; D not certain. The V gene's germline CDR1 is SGHTA and CDR2 FQGNSA. V was cut by 3 bases and J by 4 bases, with 12 bases left in between. The CDR3 loop spans 14 amino acids. The CDR3: CASSLGTRTYGYTF. The DNA of the CDR3 is TGTGCCAGCAGCTTGGGCACTCGTACCTATGGCTACACCTTC.

The chain uses TRBV4-3 and TRBJ1-2; D call uncertain. Looked up from germline, CDR1 is LGHNA and CDR2 is YSLEER. Trimming took 0 bases from V and 4 from J, leaving 18 bases between them. CDR3 length equals 17 residues. CDR3 loop: CASSQDLTGIVGYGYTF. The DNA for the CDR3 is TGCGCCAGCAGCCAAGATCTCACGGGGATAGTCGGCTATGGCTACACCTTC.

The J gene is TRBJ1-1, the V gene TRBV18; the match to TRBD1 covers 7 bases. The CDR3 spans 16 residues. Trimming removed 2 bases from V and 4 bases from J; junction bases left unmatched: 10. Per germline, CDR1 KGHSH and CDR2 LQKENI. CDR3 in amino acids: CASSPKVGGGVTEAFF. The CDR3 DNA sequence: TGTGCCAGCTCACCAAAAGTCGGAGGGGGCGTCACTGAAGCTTTCTTT. The variable domain in full, with the rest retrieved from reference TRBV18 and TRBJ1-1, is NAGVMQNPRHLVRRRGQEARLRCSPMKGHSHVYWYRQLPEEGLKFMVYLQKENIIDESGMPKERFSAEFPKEGPSILRIQQVVRGDSAAYFCASSPKVGGGVTEAFFGQGTRLTVV.

The genes are TRBV6-5 and TRBJ2-5; TRBD1 might be the D (6 bases). The CDR3 runs to 14 residues. The V gene's germline CDR1 is MNHEY and CDR2 SVGAGI. Trimming stripped 4 bases from V and 4 bases from J, with 13 bases between. The CDR3 protein is CASSFRPGAETQYF. CDR3 DNA sequence: TGTGCCAGCAGTTTCCGACCAGGGGCAGAGACCCAGTACTTC.